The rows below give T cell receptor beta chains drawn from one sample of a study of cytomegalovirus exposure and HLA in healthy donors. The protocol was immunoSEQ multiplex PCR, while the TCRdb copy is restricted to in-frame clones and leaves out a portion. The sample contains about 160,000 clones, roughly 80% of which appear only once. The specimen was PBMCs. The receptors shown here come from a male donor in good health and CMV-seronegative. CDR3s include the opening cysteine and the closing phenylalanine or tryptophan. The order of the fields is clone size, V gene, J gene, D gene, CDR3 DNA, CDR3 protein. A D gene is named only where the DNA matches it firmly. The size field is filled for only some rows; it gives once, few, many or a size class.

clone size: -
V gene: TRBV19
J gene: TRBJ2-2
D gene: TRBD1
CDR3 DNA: TGTGCCAGTAGCCTAAATAGACAGGGCGTTACCGGGGAGCTGTTTTTT
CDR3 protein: CASSLNRQGVTGELFF

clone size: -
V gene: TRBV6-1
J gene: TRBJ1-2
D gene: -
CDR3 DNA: TGTGCCAGCAGTGGCGGCGGGGGGGCGCGGGGCTACACCTTC
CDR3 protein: CASSGGGGARGYTF

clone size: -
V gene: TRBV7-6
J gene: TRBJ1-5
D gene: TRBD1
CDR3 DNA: TGTGCCAGCAGGCCCCTCACAGGGGCTAGCAATCAGCCCCAGCATTTT
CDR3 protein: CASRPLTGASNQPQHF

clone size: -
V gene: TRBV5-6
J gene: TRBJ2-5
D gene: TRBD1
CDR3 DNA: TGTGCCAGCAGCAGGACAGGGCTGACTAAGTACTTC
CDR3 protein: CASSRTGLTKYF

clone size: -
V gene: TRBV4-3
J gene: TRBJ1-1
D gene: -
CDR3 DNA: TGCGCCAGCAGCCAAGGACTTACCGGGATTGGTAGGAACACTGAAGCTTTCTTT
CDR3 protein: CASSQGLTGIGRNTEAFF

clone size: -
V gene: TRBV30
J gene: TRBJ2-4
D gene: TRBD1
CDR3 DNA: TGTGCCTGGAGGGATGGACAGGGAGTAGCCAAAAACATTCAGTACTTC
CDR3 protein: CAWRDGQGVAKNIQYF

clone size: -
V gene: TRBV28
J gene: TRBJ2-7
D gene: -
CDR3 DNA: TGTGCCAGCACTGACAGGCTCTACGAGCAGTACTTC
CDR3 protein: CASTDRLYEQYF

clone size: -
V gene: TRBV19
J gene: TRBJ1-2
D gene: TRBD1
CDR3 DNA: TGTGCCAGCACCCAGGTCAGGGGGCTTGGCTATGGCTACACCTTC
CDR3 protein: CASTQVRGLGYGYTF

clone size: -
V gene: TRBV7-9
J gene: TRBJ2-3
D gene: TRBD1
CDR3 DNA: TGTGCCAGCAGCCAGGGGGACAGTAGCACAGATACGCAGTATTTT
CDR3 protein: CASSQGDSSTDTQYF

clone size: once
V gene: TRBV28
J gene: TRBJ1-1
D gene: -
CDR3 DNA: TGTGCCAGCAGAAGAAGTCCCCGACAGACGAACACTGAAGCTTTCTTT
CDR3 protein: CASRRSPRQTNTEAFF

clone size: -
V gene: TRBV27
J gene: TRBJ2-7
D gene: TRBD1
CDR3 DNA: TGTGCCAGCAGGTGGACAGGGACCTACGAGCAGTACTTC
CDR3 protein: CASRWTGTYEQYF

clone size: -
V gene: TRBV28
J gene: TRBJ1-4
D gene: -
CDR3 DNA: TGTGCCAGCAGTTTATCCCGGACAGAAGGGAATGAAAAACTGTTTTTT
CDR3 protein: CASSLSRTEGNEKLFF

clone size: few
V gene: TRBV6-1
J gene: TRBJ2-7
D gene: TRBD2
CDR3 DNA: TGTGCCAGCAGTGATGGGACTCCCGGGGGGGCCGAGCAGTACTTC
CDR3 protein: CASSDGTPGGAEQYF

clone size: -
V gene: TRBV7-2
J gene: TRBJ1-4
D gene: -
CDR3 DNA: TGTGCCAGCAGCTTAACCCCTACAACTAATGAAAAACTGTTTTTT
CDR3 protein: CASSLTPTTNEKLFF

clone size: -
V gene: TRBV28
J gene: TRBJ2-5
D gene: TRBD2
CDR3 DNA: TGTGCCAGCAGTATGCTAGCGGGGGCCGGGTATCAGACCCAGTACTTC
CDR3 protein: CASSMLAGAGYQTQYF

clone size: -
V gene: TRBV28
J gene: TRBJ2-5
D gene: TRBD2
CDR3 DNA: TGTGCCAGCAGTTTACGACTAGCAGCGAAAGAGACCCAGTACTTC
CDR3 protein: CASSLRLAAKETQYF

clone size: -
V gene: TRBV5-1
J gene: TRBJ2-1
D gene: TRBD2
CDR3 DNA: TGCGCCAGCAGCCCACTCCGGGAGGGCCGCAATGAGCAGTTCTTC
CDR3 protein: CASSPLREGRNEQFF

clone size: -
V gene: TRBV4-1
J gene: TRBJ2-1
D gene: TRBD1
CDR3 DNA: TGCGCCAGCAGCTTGCGACAGGGCAATGAGCAGTTCTTC
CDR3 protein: CASSLRQGNEQFF

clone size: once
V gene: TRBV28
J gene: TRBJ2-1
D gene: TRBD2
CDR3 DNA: TGTGCCAGCAGCACCTCCTCGGGACTAGCGCTCAATGAGCAGTTCTTC
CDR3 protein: CASSTSSGLALNEQFF

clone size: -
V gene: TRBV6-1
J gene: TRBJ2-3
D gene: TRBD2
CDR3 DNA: TGTGCCAGCAGTGAAATGCCCGCGGGGGGCACAGATACGCAGTATTTT
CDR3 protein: CASSEMPAGGTDTQYF

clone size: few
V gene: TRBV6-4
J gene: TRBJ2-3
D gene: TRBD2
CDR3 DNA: TGTGCCAGCAGTGAGGCTAGCGGGGGGGCCACAGATACGCAGTATTTT
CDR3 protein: CASSEASGGATDTQYF

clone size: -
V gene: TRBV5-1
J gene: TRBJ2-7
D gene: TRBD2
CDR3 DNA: TGCGCCAGCACCCGGACTAGCAGCTCCTACGAGCAGTACTTC
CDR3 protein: CASTRTSSSYEQYF

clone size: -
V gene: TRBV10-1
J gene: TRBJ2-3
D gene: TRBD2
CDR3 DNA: TGCGCCAGCAGTGGGGGAGGGGTGCGGACTAACTACACAGATACGCAGTATTTT
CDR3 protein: CASSGGGVRTNYTDTQYF

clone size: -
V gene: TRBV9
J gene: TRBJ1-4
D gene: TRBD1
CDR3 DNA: TGTGCCAGCAGCGTGGGGACAGGGGGCCTTAATGAAAAACTGTTTTTT
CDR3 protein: CASSVGTGGLNEKLFF

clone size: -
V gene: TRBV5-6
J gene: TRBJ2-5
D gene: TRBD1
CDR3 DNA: TGTGCCAGCAGCTTCCCGACAGGGCGAGAGACCCAGTACTTC
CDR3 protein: CASSFPTGRETQYF

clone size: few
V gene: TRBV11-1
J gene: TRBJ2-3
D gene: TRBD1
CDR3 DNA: TGTGCCAGCAGCTTAAGCTGGACAGGGGTAGTAGATACGCAGTATTTT
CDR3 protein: CASSLSWTGVVDTQYF

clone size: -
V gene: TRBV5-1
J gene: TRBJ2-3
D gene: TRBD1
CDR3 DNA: TGCGCCAGCACCCGGACAGGAGTCACAGATACGCAGTATTTT
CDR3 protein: CASTRTGVTDTQYF

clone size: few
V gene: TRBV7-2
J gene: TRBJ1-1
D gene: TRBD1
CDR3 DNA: TGTGCCAGCAGCCCAGACAGGGGTGCTTTCTTT
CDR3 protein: CASSPDRGAFF

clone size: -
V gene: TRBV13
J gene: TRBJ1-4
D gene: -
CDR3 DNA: TGTGCCAGCAGCTCGCCATTAACCGGGACTCCGTCAAAACTGTTTTTT
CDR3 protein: CASSSPLTGTPSKLFF

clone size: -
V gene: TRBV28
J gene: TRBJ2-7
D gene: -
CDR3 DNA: TGTGCCAGCAGGCTCCACATGGGCCGGGAGCAGTACTTC
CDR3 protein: CASRLHMGREQYF

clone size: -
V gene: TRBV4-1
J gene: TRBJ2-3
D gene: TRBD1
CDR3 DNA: TGCGCCAGCAGCCGGACAGGGGCACCGGGAGGCACAGATACGCAGTATTTT
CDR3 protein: CASSRTGAPGGTDTQYF

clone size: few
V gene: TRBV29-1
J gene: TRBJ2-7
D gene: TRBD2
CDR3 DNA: TGCAGCGTTGAAGAGGGGAGGGGCTCCTACGAGCAGTACTTC
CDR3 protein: CSVEEGRGSYEQYF

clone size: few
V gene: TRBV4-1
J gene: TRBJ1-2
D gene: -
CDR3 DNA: TGCGCCAGCAGCCAAGAAGCGCGACGGTGGAAGGATGGCTACACCTTC
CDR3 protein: CASSQEARRWKDGYTF

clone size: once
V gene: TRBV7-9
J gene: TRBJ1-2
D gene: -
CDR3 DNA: TGTGCCAGCAGCCTCGACATCTTGGGCTACACCTTC
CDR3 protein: CASSLDILGYTF

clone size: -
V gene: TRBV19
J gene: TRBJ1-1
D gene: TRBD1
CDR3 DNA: TGTGCCAGTAGTATAGATGGGTTACAGGGGGCATCTGAAGCTTTCTTT
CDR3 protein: CASSIDGLQGASEAFF

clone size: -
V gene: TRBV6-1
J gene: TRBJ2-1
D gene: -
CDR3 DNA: TGTGCCAGCAGTGAAGAGGGCGGGTGGGAGGAGCAGTTCTTC
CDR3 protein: CASSEEGGWEEQFF

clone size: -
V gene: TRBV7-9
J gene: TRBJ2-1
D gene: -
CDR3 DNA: TGTGCCAGCAGCTTAAAACGTGGGAGCGATGAGCAGTTCTTC
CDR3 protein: CASSLKRGSDEQFF

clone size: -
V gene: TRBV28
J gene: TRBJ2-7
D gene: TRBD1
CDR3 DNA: TGTGCCAGCAGTTCCCGCCCCGGGACAGGCTCCTACGAGCAGTACTTC
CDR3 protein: CASSSRPGTGSYEQYF

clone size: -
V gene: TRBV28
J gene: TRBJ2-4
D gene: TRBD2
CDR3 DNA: TGTGCCAGCAGTGGACTAGCGGGTTTTGACATTCAGTACTTC
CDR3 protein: CASSGLAGFDIQYF

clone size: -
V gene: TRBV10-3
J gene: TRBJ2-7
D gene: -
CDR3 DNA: TGTGCCATCAGTGAACAGGACCGGTACGAGCAGTACTTC
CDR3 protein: CAISEQDRYEQYF

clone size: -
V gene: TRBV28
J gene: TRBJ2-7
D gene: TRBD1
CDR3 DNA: TGTGCCAGCAGTACCCCTACAGGGGGCTACGAGCAGTACTTC
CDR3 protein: CASSTPTGGYEQYF

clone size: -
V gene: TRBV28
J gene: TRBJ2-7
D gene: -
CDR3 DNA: TGTGCCAGCGGGCAGACATTATCCTACGAGCAGTACTTC
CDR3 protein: CASGQTLSYEQYF

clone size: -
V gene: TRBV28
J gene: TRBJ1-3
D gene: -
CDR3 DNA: TGTGCCAGCAGTCCAGGGGCCCGCTCTGGAAACACCATATATTTT
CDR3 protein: CASSPGARSGNTIYF

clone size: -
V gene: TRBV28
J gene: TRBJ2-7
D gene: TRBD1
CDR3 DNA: TGTGCCAGCAGTTTAGGGACAGGGGTCTACGAGCAGTACTTC
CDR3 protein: CASSLGTGVYEQYF

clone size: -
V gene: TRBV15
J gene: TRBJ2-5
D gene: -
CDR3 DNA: TGTGCCACCAGCAGAGATGCCTTAACAGGGGAGACCCAGTACTTC
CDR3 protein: CATSRDALTGETQYF

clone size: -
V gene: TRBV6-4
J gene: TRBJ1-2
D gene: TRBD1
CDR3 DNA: TGTGCCAGCAGCCCAGACAGGGCTAACTATGGCTACACCTTC
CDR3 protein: CASSPDRANYGYTF

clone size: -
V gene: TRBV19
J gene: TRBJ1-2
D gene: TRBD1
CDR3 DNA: TGTGCCAGTACCCCCGGGACAGGGGGTGTCTATGGCTACACCTTC
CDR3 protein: CASTPGTGGVYGYTF

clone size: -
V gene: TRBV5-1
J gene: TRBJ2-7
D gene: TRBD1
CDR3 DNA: TGCGCCAGCAGCTTGACAGGGGGTAAGGACGAGCAGTACTTC
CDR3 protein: CASSLTGGKDEQYF

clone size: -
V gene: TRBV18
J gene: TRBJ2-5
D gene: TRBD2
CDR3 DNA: TGTGCCAGCTCACCATCGAGAGCGGGAGGAGGAGAGACCCAGTACTTC
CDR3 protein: CASSPSRAGGGETQYF

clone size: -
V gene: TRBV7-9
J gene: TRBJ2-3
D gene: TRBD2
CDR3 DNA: TGTGCCAGCAGCCGTGGACTAGCGGGAGGAAGAGCTCGAGGAGATACGCAGTATTTT
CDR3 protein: CASSRGLAGGRARGDTQYF

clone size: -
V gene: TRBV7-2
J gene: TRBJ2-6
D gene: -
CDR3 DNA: TGTGCCAGCAGCTTAGCCCGGGCTGGGGCCAACGTCCTGACTTTC
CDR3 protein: CASSLARAGANVLTF

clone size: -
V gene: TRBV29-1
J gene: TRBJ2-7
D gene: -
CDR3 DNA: TGCAGCGTGTCAGCGAGCTCCTACGAGCAGTACTTC
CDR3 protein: CSVSASSYEQYF

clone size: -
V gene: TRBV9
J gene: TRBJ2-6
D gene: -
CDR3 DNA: TGTGCCAGCAGCGAGCACCTTAGGACAGCATCCTCTGGGGCCAACGTCCTGACTTTC
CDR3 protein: CASSEHLRTASSGANVLTF